This TCR beta chain came from a study of human T cells and chemical hapten exposure. Overall study context: Readings were taken at 6 days from patch tests that had applied 0.01% DPC to the upper back. Women made up most patients, who had alopecia areata, totalis or universalis.

As for time point: patch test 1, 2 weeks after DPC sensitization. Described treatment: therapeutic diphenylcyclopropenone sensitization with weekly scalp DPC. Overall study results and limits: Controls had significantly fewer large CDR3 similarity clusters than were formed by expanded TCRs.

CDR3 length equals 15 residues. Trimming at V came to 6 bases and at J to 3 bases, leaving 10 bases not matched to a gene. A word on this clonotype: Antigen specificity is unknown.

Each CDR3 protein is one row after TCRdb ran MiXCR on the RACE reads. The sample records roughly 160,000 distinct CDR3 sequences, roughly 15% being singletons. This sample comprised whole blood, obtained in connection with sensitization to the hapten diphenylcyclopropenone (DPC). This TCR came from a woman younger than 45 with alopecia areata. Some clones in this sample may be carry-over from other donors' samples. This rearrangement joins TRBV12-3 or TRBV12-4 to TRBJ2-7; TRBD2 matches 8 bases. In DNA, the CDR3 is TGTGCCAGCAGCCTGGGGGCTAGCGGGTACTACGAGCAGTACTTC. Translation: CASSLGASGYYEQYF.